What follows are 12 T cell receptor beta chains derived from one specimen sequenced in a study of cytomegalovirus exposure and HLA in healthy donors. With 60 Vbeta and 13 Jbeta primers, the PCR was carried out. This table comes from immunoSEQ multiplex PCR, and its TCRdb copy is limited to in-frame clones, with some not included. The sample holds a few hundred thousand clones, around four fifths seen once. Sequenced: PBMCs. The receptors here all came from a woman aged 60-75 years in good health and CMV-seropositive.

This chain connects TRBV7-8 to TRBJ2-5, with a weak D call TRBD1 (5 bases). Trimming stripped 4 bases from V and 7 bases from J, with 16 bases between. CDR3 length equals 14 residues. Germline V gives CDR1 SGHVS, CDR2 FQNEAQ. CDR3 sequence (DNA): TGTGCCAGCAGCTGGGCAGGGAATGCAGGGACCCAGTACTTC. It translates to CASSWAGNAGTQYF.

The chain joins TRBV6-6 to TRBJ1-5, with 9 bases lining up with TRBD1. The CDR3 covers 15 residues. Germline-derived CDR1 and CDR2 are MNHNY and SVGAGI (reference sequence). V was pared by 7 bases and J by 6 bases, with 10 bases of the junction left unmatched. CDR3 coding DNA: TGTGCCAGCATTCCGGGACAGGGTACCTTTCAGCCCCAGCATTTT. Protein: CASIPGQGTFQPQHF.

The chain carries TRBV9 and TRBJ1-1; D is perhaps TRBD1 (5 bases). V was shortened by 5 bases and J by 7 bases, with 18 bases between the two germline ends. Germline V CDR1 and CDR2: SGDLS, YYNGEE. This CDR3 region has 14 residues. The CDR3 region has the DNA TGTGCCAGCAGTGGCTGGCGGGGGTCTCGTGAAGCTTTCTTT. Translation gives CASSGWRGSREAFF.

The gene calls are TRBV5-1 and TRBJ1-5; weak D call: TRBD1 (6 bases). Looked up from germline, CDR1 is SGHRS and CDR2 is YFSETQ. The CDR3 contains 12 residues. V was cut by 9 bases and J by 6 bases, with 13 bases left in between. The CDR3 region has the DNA TGCGCCATCGAGACAGGAGGTCAGCCCCAGCATTTT. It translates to CAIETGGQPQHF.

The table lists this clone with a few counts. The chain's CDR3 is CASSRLSGRLDTQYF. The CDR3 DNA follows: TGTGCCAGCAGCCGCCTGTCAGGGCGATTAGATACGCAGTATTTT. This chain uses TRBV14 with TRBJ2-3; TRBD1 is a possible D gene (5 bases). Germline V gene data show CDR1 as SGHDN and CDR2 as FVKESK. The V and J ends lost 4 bases and 5 bases respectively, with 16 bases between them. The CDR3 loop spans 15 amino acids.

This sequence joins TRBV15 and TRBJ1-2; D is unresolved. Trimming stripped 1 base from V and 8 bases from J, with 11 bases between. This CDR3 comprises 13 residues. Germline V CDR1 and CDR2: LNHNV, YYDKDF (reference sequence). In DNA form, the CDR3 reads TGTGCCACCAGCAGAGTGCCAGTACGAGGCTACACCTTC. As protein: CATSRVPVRGYTF.

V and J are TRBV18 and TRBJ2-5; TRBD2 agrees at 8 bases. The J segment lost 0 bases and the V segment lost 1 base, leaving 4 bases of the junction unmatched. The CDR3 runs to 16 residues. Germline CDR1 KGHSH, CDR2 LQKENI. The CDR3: CASSPRSGANQETQYF. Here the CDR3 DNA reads TGTGCCAGCTCACCACGTAGCGGGGCGAACCAAGAGACCCAGTACTTC.

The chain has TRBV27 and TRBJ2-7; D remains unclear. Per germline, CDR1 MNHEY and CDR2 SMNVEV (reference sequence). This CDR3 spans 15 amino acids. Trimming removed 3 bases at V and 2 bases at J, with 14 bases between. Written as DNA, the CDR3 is TGTGCCAGCAGTTTTCTCGTCAGTTCCCCCTACGAGCAGTACTTC. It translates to CASSFLVSSPYEQYF.

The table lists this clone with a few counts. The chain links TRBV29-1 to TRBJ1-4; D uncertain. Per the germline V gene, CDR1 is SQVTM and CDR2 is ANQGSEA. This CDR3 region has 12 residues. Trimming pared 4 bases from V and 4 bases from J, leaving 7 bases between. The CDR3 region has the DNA TGCAGCGTTGGTGAGAGTAATGAAAAACTGTTTTTT. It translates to CSVGESNEKLFF.

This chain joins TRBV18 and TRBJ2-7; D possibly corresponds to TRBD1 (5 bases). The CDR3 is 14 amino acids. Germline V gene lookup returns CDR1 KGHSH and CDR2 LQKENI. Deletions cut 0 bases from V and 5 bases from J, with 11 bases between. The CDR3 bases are TGTGCCAGCTCACCACCAAATCAGGGTAACGAGCAGTACTTC. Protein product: CASSPPNQGNEQYF.

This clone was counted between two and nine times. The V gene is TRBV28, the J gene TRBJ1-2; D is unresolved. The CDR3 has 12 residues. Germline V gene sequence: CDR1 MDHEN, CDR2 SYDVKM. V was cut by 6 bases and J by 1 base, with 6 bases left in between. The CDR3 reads CASRQLNYGYTF. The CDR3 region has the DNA TGTGCCAGCAGGCAACTTAACTATGGCTACACCTTC.

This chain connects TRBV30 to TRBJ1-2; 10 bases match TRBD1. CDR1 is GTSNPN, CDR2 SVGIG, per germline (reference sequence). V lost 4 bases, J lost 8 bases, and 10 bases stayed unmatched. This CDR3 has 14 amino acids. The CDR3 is CAWTPDRGPFGYTF. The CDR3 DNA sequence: TGTGCCTGGACCCCAGACAGGGGGCCTTTCGGCTACACCTTC.